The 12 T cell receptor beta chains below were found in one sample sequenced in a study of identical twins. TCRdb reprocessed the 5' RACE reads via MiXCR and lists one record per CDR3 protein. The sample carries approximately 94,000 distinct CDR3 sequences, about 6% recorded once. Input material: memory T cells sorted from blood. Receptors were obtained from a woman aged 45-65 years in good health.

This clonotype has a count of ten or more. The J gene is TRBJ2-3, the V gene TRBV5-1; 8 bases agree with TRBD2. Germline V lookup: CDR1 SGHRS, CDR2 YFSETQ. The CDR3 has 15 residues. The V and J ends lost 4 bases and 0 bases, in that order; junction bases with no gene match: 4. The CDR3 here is CASSPVAGSTDTQYF. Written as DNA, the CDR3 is TGCGCCAGCAGCCCCGTAGCGGGGAGCACAGATACGCAGTATTTT.

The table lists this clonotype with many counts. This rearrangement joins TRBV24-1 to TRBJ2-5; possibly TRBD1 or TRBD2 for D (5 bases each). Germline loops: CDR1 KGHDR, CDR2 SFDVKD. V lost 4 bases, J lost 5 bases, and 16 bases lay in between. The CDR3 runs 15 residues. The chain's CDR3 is CATSDMTRGEETQYF. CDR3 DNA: TGTGCCACCAGTGACATGACCCGGGGCGAGGAGACCCAGTACTTC.

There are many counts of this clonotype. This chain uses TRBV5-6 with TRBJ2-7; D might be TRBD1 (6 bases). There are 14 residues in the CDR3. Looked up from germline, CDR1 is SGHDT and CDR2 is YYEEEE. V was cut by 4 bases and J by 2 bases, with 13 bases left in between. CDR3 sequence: CASSRNRATYEQYV. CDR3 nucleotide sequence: TGTGCCAGCAGCCGCAACAGGGCCACCTACGAGCAGTACGTC.

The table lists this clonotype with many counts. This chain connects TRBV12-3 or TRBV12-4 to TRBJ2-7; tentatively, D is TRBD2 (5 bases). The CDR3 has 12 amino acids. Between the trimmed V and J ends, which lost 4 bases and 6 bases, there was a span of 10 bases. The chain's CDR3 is CASSWRVGEQYV. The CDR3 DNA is TGTGCCAGCAGTTGGCGGGTTGGCGAGCAGTACGTC.

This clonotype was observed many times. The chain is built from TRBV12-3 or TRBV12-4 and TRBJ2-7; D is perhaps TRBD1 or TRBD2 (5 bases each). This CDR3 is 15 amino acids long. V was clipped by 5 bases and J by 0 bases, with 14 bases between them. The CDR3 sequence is CASSPGTAHSYEQYF. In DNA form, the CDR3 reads TGTGCCAGCAGTCCTGGGACGGCCCACTCCTACGAGCAGTACTTC.

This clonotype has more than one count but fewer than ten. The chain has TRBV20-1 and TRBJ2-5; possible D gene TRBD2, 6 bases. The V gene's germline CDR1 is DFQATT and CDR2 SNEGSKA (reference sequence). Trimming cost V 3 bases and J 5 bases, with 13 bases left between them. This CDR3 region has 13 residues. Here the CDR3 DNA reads TGCAGTGCTAGTCCCGGGACTTGGGAGACCCAGTACTTC. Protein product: CSASPGTWETQYF.

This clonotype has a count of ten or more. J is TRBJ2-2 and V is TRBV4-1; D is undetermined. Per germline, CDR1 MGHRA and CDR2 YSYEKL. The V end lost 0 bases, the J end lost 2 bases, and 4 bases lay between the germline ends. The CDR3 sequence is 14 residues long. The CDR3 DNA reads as TGCGCCAGCAGCCAAGAACTCAACACCGGGGAGCTGTTTTTT. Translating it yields CASSQELNTGELFF.

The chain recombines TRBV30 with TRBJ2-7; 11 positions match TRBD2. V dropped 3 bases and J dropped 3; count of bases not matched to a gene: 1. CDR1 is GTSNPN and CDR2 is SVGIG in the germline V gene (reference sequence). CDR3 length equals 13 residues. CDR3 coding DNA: TGTGCCTGGAGAACTAGCGGGGGCTACGAGCAGTACTTC. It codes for CAWRTSGGYEQYF.

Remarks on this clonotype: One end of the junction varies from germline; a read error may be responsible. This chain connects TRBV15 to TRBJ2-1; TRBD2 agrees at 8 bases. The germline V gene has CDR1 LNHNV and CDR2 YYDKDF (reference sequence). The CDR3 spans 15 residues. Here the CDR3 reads CATSRESGRRNDQFF. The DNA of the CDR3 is TGTGCCACCAGCAGAGAAAGCGGGAGACGCAATGACCAGTTCTTC.

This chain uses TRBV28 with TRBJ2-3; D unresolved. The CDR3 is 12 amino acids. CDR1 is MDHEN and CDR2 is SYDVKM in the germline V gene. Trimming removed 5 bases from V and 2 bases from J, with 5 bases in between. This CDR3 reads CASSGVTDTQYF. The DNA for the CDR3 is TGTGCCAGCAGTGGAGTCACAGATACGCAGTATTTT.

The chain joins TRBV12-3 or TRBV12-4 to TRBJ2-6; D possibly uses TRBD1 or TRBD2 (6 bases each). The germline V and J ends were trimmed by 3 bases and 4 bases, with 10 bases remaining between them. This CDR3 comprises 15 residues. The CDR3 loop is CASSFGGLGANVLTF. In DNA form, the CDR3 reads TGTGCCAGCAGTTTTGGGGGGCTGGGGGCCAACGTCCTGACTTTC.

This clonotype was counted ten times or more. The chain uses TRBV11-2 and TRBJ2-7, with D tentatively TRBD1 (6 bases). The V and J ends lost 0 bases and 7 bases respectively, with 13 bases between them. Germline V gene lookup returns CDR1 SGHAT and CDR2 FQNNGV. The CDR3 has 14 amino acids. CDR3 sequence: CASSLDVRGREQYF. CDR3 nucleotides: TGTGCCAGCAGCTTAGACGTCAGGGGACGGGAGCAGTACTTC.